This paragraph covers one TCR beta chain sequence. Its antigen is as yet unknown. These data come from a study of blood T cells in healthy people across ages. The study's findings and limits: The recorded TCR beta diversity per million T cells decreased in a roughly linear manner with age.

Healthy Caucasians from Russia aged roughly 6 to 95 served as donors. Drawing of peripheral blood yielded about 9.7 milliliters from each donor. A sample-barcoded 5' primer and a J-beta primer mix were used in a second PCR of roughly 6 to 11 cycles. Unique molecular identifiers of 12 random nucleotides labeled each cDNA. TCRdb reprocessed the 5' RACE reads via MiXCR and lists one record per CDR3 protein. This table has around 1,500,000 distinct CDR3 sequences, over 25% appearing once. The sequenced sample was blood. This receptor was identified in a woman in her 30s in good health.

This chain's CDR3 is CASSRTGFDQPQHF. DNA of the CDR3: TGTGCCAGCAGCCGGACAGGGTTCGACCAGCCCCAGCATTTT. The chain couples TRBV5-5 to TRBJ1-5; 8 nucleotides line up with TRBD1. There are 14 residues in the CDR3. Trimming removed 4 bases from V and 7 bases from J; junction bases left unmatched: 7. Germline lookup yields CDR1 SGHKS and CDR2 YYEKEE (reference sequence).